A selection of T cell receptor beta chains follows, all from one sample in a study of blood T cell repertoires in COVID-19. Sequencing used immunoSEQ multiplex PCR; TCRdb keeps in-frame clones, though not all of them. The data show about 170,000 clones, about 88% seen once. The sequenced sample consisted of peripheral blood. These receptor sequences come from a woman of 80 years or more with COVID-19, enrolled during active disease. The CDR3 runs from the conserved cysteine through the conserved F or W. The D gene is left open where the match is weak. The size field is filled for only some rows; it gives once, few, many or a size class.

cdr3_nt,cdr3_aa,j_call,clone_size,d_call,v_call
TGTGCCACCAGCAAATATACATCCGGGACAGGGGGAAACACCATATATTTT,CATSKYTSGTGGNTIYF,TRBJ1-3,.,TRBD1,TRBV15
TGCGCCAGCAGCCCTCGGACAGGGAAAGGGTATGGCTACACCTTC,CASSPRTGKGYGYTF,TRBJ1-2,.,TRBD1,TRBV5-1
TGTGCCAGCAGTTTACCCCCCACCTACGAGCAGTACTTC,CASSLPPTYEQYF,TRBJ2-7,.,.,TRBV12-3/TRBV12-4
TGTGCCACCAGTGATCCCCTTCGGGACAGTGGCTACACCTTC,CATSDPLRDSGYTF,TRBJ1-2,once,TRBD1,TRBV24-1
TGTGCCAGCAGCTTGGACAGGGGGGAAACCTACAATGAGCAGTTCTTC,CASSLDRGETYNEQFF,TRBJ2-1,.,TRBD1,TRBV5-6
TGTGCCAGCAGTTACTCCGGGTTGAGTGGCATTCAGTACTTC,CASSYSGLSGIQYF,TRBJ2-4,.,.,TRBV6-2/TRBV6-3
TGCGCCAGCAGCCTCTCAGGGGTCGTTAGTGGCTACACCTTC,CASSLSGVVSGYTF,TRBJ1-2,.,.,TRBV5-1
TGTGCCAGCGGAACCGCCTCGGGACAGTCCTACGAGCAGTACTTC,CASGTASGQSYEQYF,TRBJ2-7,.,TRBD1,TRBV5-5
TGTGCCAGCAGCTCATACCCGGGGTTCGGGGATTCACCCCTCCACTTT,CASSSYPGFGDSPLHF,TRBJ1-6,.,.,TRBV7-9
TGTGCCAGCACCCCCGGGACTAGCGGATACGAGCAGTACTTC,CASTPGTSGYEQYF,TRBJ2-7,.,TRBD2,TRBV28
TGTGCCAGCAGCTTATTCGGGGTTGCGAACACTGAAGCTTTCTTT,CASSLFGVANTEAFF,TRBJ1-1,.,.,TRBV7-2
TGTGCCAGCGCACAGGGCACAGGGACCCAGTACTTC,CASAQGTGTQYF,TRBJ2-5,.,.,TRBV25-1
TGCGCCAGCAGCTTGGACAGATGGGACACTGAAGCTTTCTTT,CASSLDRWDTEAFF,TRBJ1-1,.,.,TRBV5-1
TGTGCCAGCAGCCAAGTTTCGGCTAGCGGGTCCAATGAGCAGTTCTTC,CASSQVSASGSNEQFF,TRBJ2-1,.,TRBD2,TRBV4-2
TGCGCCAGCACAGGACAGGGTTCAGAGACCCAGTACTTC,CASTGQGSETQYF,TRBJ2-5,.,TRBD1,TRBV5-1
TGCGCCAGCAGCCAGGGTTTTGGGGTGGGTACTGAAGCTTTCTTT,CASSQGFGVGTEAFF,TRBJ1-1,.,.,TRBV5-1
TGTGCCAGCAGCTTACGACTCGCTCAAACGGGTCAGTTCTTC,CASSLRLAQTGQFF,TRBJ2-1,.,.,TRBV11-2
TGCGCCAGCAGCGTAGCGACAGGGCAAGAGACCCAGTACTTC,CASSVATGQETQYF,TRBJ2-5,.,TRBD1,TRBV5-1
TGTGCCAGCAGCCTGGGACAGCACGAGCAGTACTTC,CASSLGQHEQYF,TRBJ2-7,once,TRBD1,TRBV7-8
TGTGCCAGCAGGCCGGATGCAGGGGGCGCAGATGAAAAACTGTTTTTT,CASRPDAGGADEKLFF,TRBJ1-4,.,TRBD1,TRBV28
TGTGCCAGCAGTTTTAGGTGGACAGGTATCAATCAGCCCCAGCATTTT,CASSFRWTGINQPQHF,TRBJ1-5,.,TRBD1,TRBV28
TGTGCCAGCAGTACACAGTCCTCCGGGGAGCTGTTTTTT,CASSTQSSGELFF,TRBJ2-2,.,.,TRBV6-2/TRBV6-3
TGTGCCATCAGGACCGTACAGGGGGAGAACACTGAAGCTTTCTTT,CAIRTVQGENTEAFF,TRBJ1-1,.,TRBD1,TRBV10-3
TGTGCCAGCTCATCTCGACTAGCGGGAGGCCCTTTGTATGAGCAGTTCTTC,CASSSRLAGGPLYEQFF,TRBJ2-1,.,TRBD2,TRBV18
TGCGCCAGCAGCTTGGCCCCTAGCGGGGGCCAAGAGACCCAGTACTTC,CASSLAPSGGQETQYF,TRBJ2-5,.,TRBD2,TRBV5-1